These T cell receptor beta chains were read from a single sample in a study of shared clonotypes between healthy human individuals. The repertoire was sequenced with immunoSEQ multiplex PCR; TCRdb's copy has only in-frame clones and lacks some. The sample lists about 670,000 clones, about two thirds occurring once. Material: memory CD4+ T cells sorted from blood. The receptors were gathered from a woman between 25 and 40 years old in good health. Both conserved end residues are trimmed from each CDR3.

V,CDR3
TRBV27,ASSLGRSTEAF
TRBV5-1,ASTPGQGGETQY
TRBV6-1,ASTVAGEIGEQY
TRBV4-2,ASSPDPYRGTNYGYT
TRBV11-2,ASSLPQGYGYT
TRBV5-1,ASSLGGEGNYGYT
TRBV4-2,ASSQDEDRGYNEQF
TRBV7-9,ASSFDNNSPLH
TRBV19,ASSILRTSGSYEQY
TRBV6-6,ASRIGQNTGELF
TRBV5-4,ASSIKGVGLGKLF
TRBV5-8,ASSLSRKWNTEAF
TRBV19,ASAGASEAF
TRBV7-2,ASSLVPGDSYEQY
TRBV28,ASNAEGSANEKLF
TRBV7-2,ASSLVPDPNSPLH
TRBV6-5,ASSKQRDSYNEQF
TRBV29-1,SVEAGNYGYT
TRBV7-2,ASSAWTGVGTEAF
TRBV6-5,ASSYGQGGEKLF
TRBV6-5,ASSYSIRSNQPQH
TRBV7-6,ASSATLVDEQY
TRBV11-2,ASSPSIDFEQY
TRBV5-5,ASSVTGSGSETQY
TRBV2,ASSGESNTEAF
TRBV25-1,ASTLSGANVLT
TRBV6-5,ASTRDFSAYEQY
TRBV11-3,ASSAGQIMNTEAF
TRBV6-5,ASSRRPGGGEQY
TRBV10-2,ASKPGGEGSYEQY
TRBV9,ASSAQGLQETQY
TRBV7-9,ASSLTPRGRTDTQY
TRBV5-8,ASSLKFTDTQY
TRBV4-1,ASSSGLAGPTPYEQY
TRBV7-1,ASSRRGAYEQY
TRBV28,ASSLGQNFAF
TRBV18,ASSPGVATYEQY
TRBV2,ASSESQGPYEQY
TRBV12-5,ASGLNKVGMQPQH
TRBV19,ASSIDRSSTNEKLF
TRBV9,ASSPTLAGAGTEAF
TRBV2,ASTYTDTQY
TRBV7-9,ASSLTRRDTGELF
TRBV10-2,ASNQDGDQPQH
TRBV28,ASSRTTGDAYGYT
TRBV7-7,ASSLGTANEQY
TRBV29-1,SVKSPESVKLF
TRBV5-6,ASTSSYRGLNQPQH
TRBV29-1,SVANSRSPEQY
TRBV2,ASSAGRAYGNTIY
TRBV10-3,AISVRSGANVLT
TRBV11-2,ASSRAGGNYGYT